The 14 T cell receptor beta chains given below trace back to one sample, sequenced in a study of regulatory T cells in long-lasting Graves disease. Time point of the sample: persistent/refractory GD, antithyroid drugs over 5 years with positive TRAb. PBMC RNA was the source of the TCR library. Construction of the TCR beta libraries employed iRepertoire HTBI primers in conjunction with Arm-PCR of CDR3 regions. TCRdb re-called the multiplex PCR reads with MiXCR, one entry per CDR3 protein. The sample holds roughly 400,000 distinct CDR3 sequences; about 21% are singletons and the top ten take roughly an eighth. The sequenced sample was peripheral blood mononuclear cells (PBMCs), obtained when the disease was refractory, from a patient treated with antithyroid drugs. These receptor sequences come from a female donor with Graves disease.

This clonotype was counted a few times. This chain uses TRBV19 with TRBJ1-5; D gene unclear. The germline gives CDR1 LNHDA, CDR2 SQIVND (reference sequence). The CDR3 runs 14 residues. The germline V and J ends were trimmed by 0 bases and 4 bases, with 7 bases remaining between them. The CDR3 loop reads CASSIDSENQPQHF. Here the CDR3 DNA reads TGTGCCAGTAGTATAGATTCGGAAAATCAGCCCCAGCATTTT.

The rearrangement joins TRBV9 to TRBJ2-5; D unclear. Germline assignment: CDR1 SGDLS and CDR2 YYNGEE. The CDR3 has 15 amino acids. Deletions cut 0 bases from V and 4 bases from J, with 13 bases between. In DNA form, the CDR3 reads TGTGCCAGCAGCGTAGCTGGGGTACCGCCAGAGACCCAGTACTTC. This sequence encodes CASSVAGVPPETQYF. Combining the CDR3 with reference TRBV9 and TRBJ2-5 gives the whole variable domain DSGVTQTPKHLITATGQRVTLRCSPRSGDLSVYWYQQSLDQGLQFLIQYYNGEERAKGNILERFSAQQFPDLHSELNLSSLELGDSALYFCASSVAGVPPETQYFGPGTRLLVL.

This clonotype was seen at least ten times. CDR3 sequence reads: CASSEIGVSGYTF. Here the CDR3 DNA reads TGTGCCAGCAGTGAAATAGGGGTTTCTGGCTACACCTTC. The chain links TRBV6-1 to TRBJ1-2, with a possible D match to TRBD1 (5 bases). Germline CDR1 is MNHNS and CDR2 is SASEGT. V was cut by 2 bases and J by 7 bases, with 11 bases left in between. The CDR3 runs to 13 residues.

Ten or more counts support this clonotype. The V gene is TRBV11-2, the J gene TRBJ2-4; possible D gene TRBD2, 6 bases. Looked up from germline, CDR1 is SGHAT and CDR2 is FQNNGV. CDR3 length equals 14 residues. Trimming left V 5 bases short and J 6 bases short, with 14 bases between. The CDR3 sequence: CASSVGEVGNIQYF. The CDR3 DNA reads TGTGCCAGCAGCGTCGGGGAGGTTGGAAACATTCAGTACTTC.

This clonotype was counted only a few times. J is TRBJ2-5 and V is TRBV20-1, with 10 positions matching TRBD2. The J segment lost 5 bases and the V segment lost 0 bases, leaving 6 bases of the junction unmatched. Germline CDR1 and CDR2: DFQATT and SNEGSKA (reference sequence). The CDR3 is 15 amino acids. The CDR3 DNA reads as TGCAGTGCTAGAGAAAGAACTAGCGGGACGGAGACCCAGTACTTC. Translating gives CSARERTSGTETQYF.

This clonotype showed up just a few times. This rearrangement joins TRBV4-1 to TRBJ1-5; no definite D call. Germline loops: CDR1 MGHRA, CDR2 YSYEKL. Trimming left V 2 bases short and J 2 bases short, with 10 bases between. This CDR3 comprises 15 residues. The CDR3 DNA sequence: TGCGCCAGCAGCCAAAGGTGGTCGGGCAATCAGCCCCAGCATTTT. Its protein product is CASSQRWSGNQPQHF.

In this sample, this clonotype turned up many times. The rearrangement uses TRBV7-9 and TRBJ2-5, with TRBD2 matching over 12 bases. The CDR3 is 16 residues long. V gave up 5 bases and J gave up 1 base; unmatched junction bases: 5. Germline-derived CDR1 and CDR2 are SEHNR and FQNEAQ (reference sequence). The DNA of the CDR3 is TGTGCCAGCAGCCCCGGACTAGCGGGGCCCCAAGAGACCCAGTACTTC. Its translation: CASSPGLAGPQETQYF.

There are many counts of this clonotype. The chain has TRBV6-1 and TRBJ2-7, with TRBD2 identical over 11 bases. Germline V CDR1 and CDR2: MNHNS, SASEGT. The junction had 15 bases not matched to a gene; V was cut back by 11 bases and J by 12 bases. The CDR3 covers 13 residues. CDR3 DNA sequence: TGTGCCTCACCGGTTGTTACTAGCGGGAGAAGGTACTTC. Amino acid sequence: CASPVVTSGRRYF.

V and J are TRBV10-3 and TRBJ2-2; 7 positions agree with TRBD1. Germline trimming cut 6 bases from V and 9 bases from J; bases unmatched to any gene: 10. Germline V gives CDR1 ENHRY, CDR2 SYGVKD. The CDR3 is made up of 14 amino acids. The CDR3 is CAISEGDRAWELFF. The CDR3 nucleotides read TGTGCCATCAGCGAAGGAGACAGGGCTTGGGAGCTGTTTTTT.

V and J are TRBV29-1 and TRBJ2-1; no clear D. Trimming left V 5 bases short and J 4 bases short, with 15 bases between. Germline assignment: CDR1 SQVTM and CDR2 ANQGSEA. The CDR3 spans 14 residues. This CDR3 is CSVPTLGLYNEQFF. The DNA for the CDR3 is TGCAGCGTTCCTACTCTTGGCCTTTACAATGAGCAGTTCTTC.

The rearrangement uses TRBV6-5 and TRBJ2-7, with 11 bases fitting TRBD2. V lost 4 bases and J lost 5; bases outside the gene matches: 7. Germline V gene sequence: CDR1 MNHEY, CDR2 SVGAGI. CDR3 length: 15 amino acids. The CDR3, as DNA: TGTGCCAGCAGTTCCATACTAGCGGGAGTCGACGAGCAGTACTTC. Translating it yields CASSSILAGVDEQYF.

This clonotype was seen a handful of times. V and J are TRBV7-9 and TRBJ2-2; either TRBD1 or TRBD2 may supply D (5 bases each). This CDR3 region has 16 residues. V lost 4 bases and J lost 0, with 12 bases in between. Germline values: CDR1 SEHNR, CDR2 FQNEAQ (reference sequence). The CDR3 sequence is CASSSPGTANTGELFF. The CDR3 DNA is TGTGCCAGCAGCTCACCCGGGACGGCGAACACCGGGGAGCTGTTTTTT.

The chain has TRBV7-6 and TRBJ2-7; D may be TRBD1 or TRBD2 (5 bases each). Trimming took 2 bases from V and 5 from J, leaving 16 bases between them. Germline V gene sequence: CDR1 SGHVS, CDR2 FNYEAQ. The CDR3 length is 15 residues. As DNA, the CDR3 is TGTGCCAGCAGCTTATCGCTGGGGGTAGGCGACGAGCAGTACTTC. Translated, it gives CASSLSLGVGDEQYF.

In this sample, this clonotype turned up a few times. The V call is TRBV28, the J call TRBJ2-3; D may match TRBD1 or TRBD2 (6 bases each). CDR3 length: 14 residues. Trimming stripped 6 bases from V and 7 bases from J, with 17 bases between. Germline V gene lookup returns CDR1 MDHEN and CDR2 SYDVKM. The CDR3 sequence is CASSIGGSGNTQYF. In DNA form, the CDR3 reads TGTGCCAGCAGCATAGGGGGGTCCGGGAATACGCAGTATTTT.